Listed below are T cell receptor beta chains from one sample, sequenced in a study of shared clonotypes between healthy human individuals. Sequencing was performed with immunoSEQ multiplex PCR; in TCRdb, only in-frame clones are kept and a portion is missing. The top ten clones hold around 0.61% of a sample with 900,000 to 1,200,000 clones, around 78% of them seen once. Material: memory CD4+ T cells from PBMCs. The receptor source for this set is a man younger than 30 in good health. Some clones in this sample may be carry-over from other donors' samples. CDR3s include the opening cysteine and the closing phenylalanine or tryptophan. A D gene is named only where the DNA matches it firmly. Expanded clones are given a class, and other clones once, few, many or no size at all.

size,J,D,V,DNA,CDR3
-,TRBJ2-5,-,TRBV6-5,TGTGCCAGCAGTTACTCGTACAGGCCCCAAGAGACCCAGTACTTC,CASSYSYRPQETQYF
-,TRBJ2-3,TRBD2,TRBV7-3,TGTGCCAGCAGCTTAGGACTAGAGATAGATACGCAGTATTTT,CASSLGLEIDTQYF
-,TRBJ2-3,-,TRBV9,TGTGCCAGCAGCGTAGATCTTAGGAAAGGGTCCACAGATACGCAGTATTTT,CASSVDLRKGSTDTQYF
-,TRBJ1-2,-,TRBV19,TGTGCCAGTAGTATAGGCTGGCAGGGGAATTTTGGCTACACCTTC,CASSIGWQGNFGYTF
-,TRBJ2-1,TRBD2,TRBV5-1,TGCGCCAGCAGCACGACTAGCGGGACCTACAATGAGCAGTTCTTC,CASSTTSGTYNEQFF
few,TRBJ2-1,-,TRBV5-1,TGCGCCAGCTGCTCAGAGGCACTCTCCTACAATGAGCAGTTCTTC,CASCSEALSYNEQFF
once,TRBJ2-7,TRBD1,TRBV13,TGTGCCAGCAGCTTCCTCAGGACAGGGGGGTCCTACGAGCAGTACTTC,CASSFLRTGGSYEQYF
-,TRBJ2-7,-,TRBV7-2,TGTGCCAGCAGCTCCTCCCTGGCCCATTACGAGCAGTACTTC,CASSSSLAHYEQYF
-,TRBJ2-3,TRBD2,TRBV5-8,TGTGCCAGCAGCCCCGGACTAGCGGTGGGCACAGATACGCAGTATTTT,CASSPGLAVGTDTQYF
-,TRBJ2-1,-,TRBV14,TGTGCCAGCAGGGCGACGGTGAGCTCCTACAATGAGCAGTTCTTC,CASRATVSSYNEQFF
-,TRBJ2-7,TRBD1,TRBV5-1,TGCGCCAGCAGCTTGGCCTCGGGACAGGTTCACTACGAGCAGTACTTC,CASSLASGQVHYEQYF
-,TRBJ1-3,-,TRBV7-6,TGTGCCAGCAGCTTAACCCGGGGCTCTGGAAACACCATATATTTT,CASSLTRGSGNTIYF
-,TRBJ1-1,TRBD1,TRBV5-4,TGTGCCAGCAGCTTTGCCGACAGGGGAGGGACTGAAGCTTTCTTT,CASSFADRGGTEAFF
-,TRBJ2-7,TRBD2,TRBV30,TGTGCCTGGAGTAGGGACTACACCTACGAGCAGTACTTC,CAWSRDYTYEQYF
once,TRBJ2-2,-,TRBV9,TGTGCCAGCAGCGTAGGTCAGCTCACCGGGGAGCTGTTTTTT,CASSVGQLTGELFF
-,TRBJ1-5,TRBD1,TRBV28,TGTGCCAGCAGGGGGACAGGGATTGATCAGCCCCAGCATTTT,CASRGTGIDQPQHF